This T cell receptor beta chain was retrieved from a study of T-cell reconstitution after alpha-beta-depleted transplantation in children. Study observations and caveats: After one year, T-cell counts and TCRbeta diversity mostly came from new T cells. Some patients' high day-60 TCRbeta diversity was traced to surviving recipient T cells and thymic progenitors. About two months after transplant, alpha-beta T cells reportedly came from several hundred expanded graft clones.

Library preparation (for TCRbeta) was performed with unique molecular identifiers. Using its own MiXCR run on the PCR reads, TCRdb lists one record per CDR3 protein. Altogether about a million distinct CDR3 sequences are present, less than 30% being singletons, with the ten largest covering over 25%. This clonotype was observed a few times. Its target is unknown. The clonotype was recovered from a boy less than two years old who had a stem cell transplant for SCID, so the T cells may come from the graft donor. Sequencing was performed on PBMCs, mostly from graft donor cells, taken 360 days after TCRalphabeta/CD19-depleted stem cell transplant.

The CDR3 loop reads CASSQDRETSGGRDTQYF. CDR3 coding DNA: TGCGCCAGCAGCCAAGATCGTGAGACTAGCGGGGGCCGGGATACGCAGTATTTT. The J gene is TRBJ2-3, the V gene TRBV4-3, with 12 bases fitting TRBD2. CDR1 and CDR2 from the germline V gene are LGHNA and YSLEER. V shed 0 bases and J 6 bases; nucleotides not matched to a gene: 10. The CDR3 totals 18 residues.